The 27 T cell receptor beta chains in this list originate from one sample, sequenced in a study of tumor-infiltrating lymphocytes in localized non-small cell lung cancer. Clones were read by immunoSEQ multiplex PCR, and TCRdb kept only the in-frame ones, dropping some. The table records around 21,000 clones, 80% of them present only once. Sequencing was done on a sample of lung tumor tissue. The receptors stem from a human donor with non-small cell lung cancer.

The chain carries TRBV7-8 and TRBJ1-2; D is unresolved. V lost 1 base and J lost 3, with 9 bases in between. The CDR3 consists of 14 residues. Per germline, CDR1 SGHVS and CDR2 FQNEAQ. This CDR3 reads CASSLGRVDYGYTF. CDR3 coding DNA: TGTGCCAGCAGCTTAGGAAGGGTTGACTATGGCTACACCTTC.

This chain links TRBV19 with TRBJ2-2; D is undetermined. With 1 base removed from V and 1 base from J, the gap between germline ends came to 10 bases. CDR1 LNHDA and CDR2 SQIVND come from the germline V gene (reference sequence). CDR3 size: 16 residues. CDR3 DNA sequence: TGTGCCAGTAGTATAGGGTTACAGCTGAACACCGGGGAGCTGTTTTTT. Its translation is CASSIGLQLNTGELFF.

This clone is classed as medium-sized. V usage is TRBV10-1 and J usage is TRBJ1-5; D is possibly TRBD1 (6 bases). The germline gives CDR1 WNHNN, CDR2 SYGVQD (reference sequence). V shed 4 bases and J shed 2 bases, with 6 bases lying between them. The CDR3 extends over 13 amino acids. This CDR3 is CASSGQGNQPQHF. CDR3 nucleotides: TGCGCCAGCAGTGGACAGGGCAATCAGCCCCAGCATTTT.

The chain couples TRBV25-1 to TRBJ2-3; unclear D gene. Trimming took 4 bases from V and 1 from J, leaving 6 bases between them. This CDR3 is 13 amino acids long. CDR1 is MGHDK and CDR2 is SYGVNS in the germline V gene. The CDR3 loop reads CASSAFGTDTQYF. The CDR3 DNA reads as TGTGCCAGCAGTGCTTTTGGCACAGATACGCAGTATTTT.

This chain joins TRBV27 and TRBJ2-1; TRBD2 matches 8 bases. Germline CDR1 and CDR2: MNHEY and SMNVEV (reference sequence). With V trimmed by 5 bases and J by 7 bases, 13 bases remained unmatched. The CDR3 runs to 16 residues. The CDR3 is CASSVLYGGRRNEQFF. The CDR3 DNA is TGTGCCAGCAGTGTACTATATGGCGGGAGGAGGAATGAGCAGTTCTTC.

The chain employs TRBV29-1 and TRBJ1-2, with unresolved D. This CDR3 has 10 residues. The V gene lost 7 bases and the J gene lost 8 bases, with 11 bases spanning the gap. Germline values: CDR1 SQVTM, CDR2 ANQGSEA. CDR3 coding DNA: TGCAGCGCCGAGAAGGGAGGCTACACCTTC. Amino acid sequence: CSAEKGGYTF.

The V gene is TRBV4-3, the J gene TRBJ2-2; 7 nucleotides line up with TRBD1. The germline V gene has CDR1 LGHNA and CDR2 YSLEER. The CDR3 is 19 amino acids. V was pared by 0 bases and J by 2 bases, with 12 bases of the junction left unmatched. As DNA, the CDR3 is TGCGCCAGCAGCCAAGATAGGTCCCGAGGGACAGCAAACACCGGGGAGCTGTTTTTT. This sequence encodes CASSQDRSRGTANTGELFF.

Only one count was recorded for this clone. V is TRBV5-1 and J is TRBJ2-7, with 14 bases lining up with TRBD2. After removal of 0 bases from V and 9 bases from J, the junction contained 5 bases not matched to a gene. There are 15 residues in the CDR3. Germline assignment: CDR1 SGHRS and CDR2 YFSETQ. DNA for the CDR3: TGCGCCAGCAGCTTGGGGGGACTAGCGGGAGATCCGCAGTACTTC. This encodes CASSLGGLAGDPQYF.

The J gene is TRBJ1-3, the V gene TRBV30; 7 nucleotides align to TRBD1. Germline CDR1 is GTSNPN and CDR2 is SVGIG (reference sequence). The CDR3 length is 16 residues. J gave up 0 bases and V 2 bases, and 7 bases lay outside the gene matches. The CDR3 DNA sequence: TGTGCCTGGAGTCATACAGGGGTCTTCTCTGGAAACACCATATATTTT. It is translated as CAWSHTGVFSGNTIYF. Together with reference TRBV30 and TRBJ1-3, the CDR3 gives the full variable domain: SQTIHQWPATLVQPVGSPLSLECTVEGTSNPNLYWYRQAAGRGLQLLFYSVGIGQISSEVPQNLSASRPQDRQFILSSKKLLLSDSGFYLCAWSHTGVFSGNTIYFGEGSWLTVV.

The rearrangement uses TRBV7-2 and TRBJ2-5, with unresolved D. The germline V gene encodes CDR1 SGHTA and CDR2 FQGNSA. V lost 1 base and J lost 5, with 11 bases in between. The CDR3 spans 14 residues. This CDR3 is CASSLDTFVETQYF. The CDR3 bases are TGTGCCAGCAGCTTAGATACTTTTGTGGAGACCCAGTACTTC.

The chain couples TRBV5-1 to TRBJ1-2; TRBD1 might be the D (6 bases). V lost 4 bases to trimming and J lost 6 bases, with 16 bases between them. This CDR3 is 14 amino acids long. Germline loops: CDR1 SGHRS, CDR2 YFSETQ. In DNA, the CDR3 is TGCGCCAGCAGCCTAAGGGCAGGGGAGGATGGCTACACCTTC. Its translation is CASSLRAGEDGYTF.

This chain links TRBV11-3 with TRBJ2-6; 7 nucleotides agree with TRBD1. With 10 bases clipped from V and 1 base from J, the junction kept 22 bases outside the gene matches. From germline, CDR1 is SGHNT and CDR2 YENEEA. This CDR3 region has 20 residues. DNA for the CDR3: TGTGCCAATGTCGTAACAGGGGTCCTGCTGGCGAAATCTGGGGCCAACGTCCTGACTTTC. This codes for CANVVTGVLLAKSGANVLTF. The full variable domain, with the rest looked up from reference TRBV11-3 and TRBJ2-6, is EAGVVQSPRYKIIEKKQPVAFWCNPISGHNTLYWYLQNLGQGPELLIRYENEEAVDDSQLPKDRFSAERLKGVDSTLKIQPAELGDSAVYLCANVVTGVLLAKSGANVLTFGAGSRLTVL.

This sequence joins TRBV7-9 and TRBJ1-4, with a tentative D call TRBD1 (5 bases). Per germline, CDR1 SEHNR and CDR2 FQNEAQ (reference sequence). Trimming took off 5 bases at V and 7 bases at J, with 17 bases between the two ends. The CDR3 spans 15 residues. The CDR3 protein is CASSPAGRIIEKLFF. Written as DNA, the CDR3 is TGTGCCAGCAGCCCCGCGGGGCGGATTATTGAAAAACTGTTTTTT.

This sequence joins TRBV5-1 and TRBJ2-7; D perhaps matches TRBD2 (6 bases). The germline V gene has CDR1 SGHRS and CDR2 YFSETQ. Trimming took 0 bases from V and 6 from J, leaving 13 bases between them. This CDR3 is built from 14 residues. The CDR3 DNA is TGCGCCAGCAGCTTGGGGGGAGGCGACCGCGAGCAGTACTTC. It codes for CASSLGGGDREQYF. The full variable domain, its missing parts supplied by reference TRBV5-1 and TRBJ2-7, is KAGVTQTPRYLIKTRGQQVTLSCSPISGHRSVSWYQQTPGQGLQFLFEYFSETQRNKGNFPGRFSGRQFSNSRSEMNVSTLELGDSALYLCASSLGGGDREQYFGPGTRLTVT.

V gene TRBV6-5 combines with J gene TRBJ2-3, with 8 bases identical to TRBD2. The CDR3 is 14 residues long. The J segment lost 2 bases and the V segment lost 5 bases, leaving 3 bases of the junction unmatched. Germline V gene sequence: CDR1 MNHEY, CDR2 SVGAGI. CDR3 protein: CASSPGLDTDTQYF. In DNA form, the CDR3 reads TGTGCCAGCAGTCCGGGACTAGACACAGATACGCAGTATTTT.

This clone was seen only once. The chain combines TRBV7-9 with TRBJ2-3, with 14 positions matching TRBD2. The CDR3 loop spans 13 amino acids. V was pared by 5 bases and J by 14 bases, with 6 bases of the junction left unmatched. From germline, CDR1 is SEHNR and CDR2 FQNEAQ (reference sequence). The CDR3 is CASSKGGTSGRYF. CDR3 in DNA: TGTGCCAGCAGCAAAGGCGGGACTAGCGGGAGGTATTTT.

J is TRBJ1-4 and V is TRBV5-1; 7 bases fit TRBD1. J lost 8 bases, V lost 6 bases, and 13 bases had no gene match. CDR3 size: 15 residues. The V gene's germline CDR1 is SGHRS and CDR2 YFSETQ. CDR3 region: CASTPTGASSEKLFF. In DNA form, the CDR3 reads TGCGCCAGCACCCCAACAGGGGCAAGTAGCGAAAAACTGTTTTTT.

The genes are TRBV4-2 and TRBJ2-5, with 7 bases lining up with TRBD2. The CDR3 has 16 residues. J lost 2 bases, V lost 1 base, and 7 bases had no gene match. Germline CDR1 and CDR2: LGHNA and YNFKEQ. The CDR3 reads CASSQGGGGPQETQYF. The CDR3 DNA sequence: TGTGCCAGCAGCCAAGGGGGGGGAGGCCCTCAAGAGACCCAGTACTTC.

The V call is TRBV5-1, the J call TRBJ2-7; D not certain. This CDR3 is 12 amino acids long. Germline CDR1 SGHRS, CDR2 YFSETQ. The V end was cut by 2 bases, the J end by 3 bases, with 6 bases between. The CDR3 region has the DNA TGCGCCAGCAGCTTTGGAGACTACGAGCAGTACTTC. It translates to CASSFGDYEQYF.

The chain is built from TRBV6-5 and TRBJ2-3; D is perhaps TRBD2 (5 bases). Germline V gives CDR1 MNHEY, CDR2 SVGAGI. Trimming removed 5 bases from V and 3 bases from J, with 12 bases in between. The CDR3 extends over 14 amino acids. CDR3 sequence: CASSVEGGTDTQYF. The CDR3 coding sequence is TGTGCCAGCAGTGTTGAGGGCGGTACAGATACGCAGTATTTT.

The chain joins TRBV5-4 to TRBJ2-3; D possibly matches TRBD1 or TRBD2 (5 bases each). Per the germline V gene, CDR1 is SGHNT and CDR2 is YYREEE (reference sequence). Trimming left V 4 bases short and J 5 bases short, with 20 bases between. This CDR3 comprises 16 residues. The CDR3 DNA reads as TGTGCCAGCAGCAGAGATCGGGGACCCTCGGGAGATACGCAGTATTTT. Protein product: CASSRDRGPSGDTQYF.

This clone was seen once. This chain joins TRBV10-3 and TRBJ2-1; the match to TRBD1 covers 7 bases. This CDR3 comprises 12 residues. Germline CDR1 reads ENHRY; CDR2 reads SYGVKD. V shed 11 bases, J shed 1 base, and the junction held 2 bases outside the gene matches. The CDR3 DNA reads as TGTGCCGCCAGGGGGTCCTACAATGAGCAGTTCTTC. Encoded protein: CAARGSYNEQFF.

This clone was counted once. The chain has TRBV28 and TRBJ1-3; D is ambiguous. Germline values: CDR1 MDHEN, CDR2 SYDVKM. V lost 6 bases and J 3 bases, leaving 15 bases between the germline ends. The CDR3 runs to 15 residues. The CDR3: CASSVMVGLGNTIYF. The CDR3 nucleotides read TGTGCCAGCAGCGTTATGGTTGGACTTGGAAACACCATATATTTT.

The chain uses TRBV9 and TRBJ2-7, with 10 positions matching TRBD2. The CDR3 runs to 15 residues. Germline loops: CDR1 SGDLS, CDR2 YYNGEE. Losses at the gene ends were 4 bases for V and 0 bases for J; bases not matched to a gene: 4. CDR3 sequence reads: CASSYGLADSYEQYF. The CDR3 coding sequence is TGTGCCAGCAGCTACGGACTAGCGGACTCCTACGAGCAGTACTTC.

This clone was observed once. The germline gene is not matched at one end of the junction; a read error may be the cause. The chain carries TRBV5-4 and TRBJ2-1, with D unclear. The CDR3 has 12 amino acids. Germline assignment: CDR1 SGHNT and CDR2 YYREEE (reference sequence). In DNA, the CDR3 is TGTGCCAGCAGCTCCCTAGGCAATGAGCATTTCTTC. Protein: CASSSLGNEHFF.

The V gene is TRBV30, the J gene TRBJ2-7, with TRBD1 matching over 9 bases. CDR1 GTSNPN and CDR2 SVGIG come from the germline V gene (reference sequence). The CDR3 runs 15 residues. With V trimmed by 2 bases and J by 2 bases, 7 bases remained unmatched. The CDR3 reads CAWSTGQGRTYEQYF. In nucleotides, the CDR3 is TGTGCCTGGAGTACGGGACAGGGAAGGACCTACGAGCAGTACTTC.

This sequence joins TRBV7-2 and TRBJ2-7, with 8 nucleotides matching TRBD1. Trimming removed 4 bases from V and 6 bases from J; junction bases left unmatched: 8. There are 14 residues in the CDR3. Germline V gene sequence: CDR1 SGHTA, CDR2 FQGNSA. CDR3 sequence (DNA): TGTGCCAGCAGCTGGTCAGGGGGCGCGTTCGAGCAGTACTTC. Translating it yields CASSWSGGAFEQYF.